The T cell receptor (beta chain) described here comes from a study of immune characterization of retroperitoneal liposarcoma. The V gene's germline CDR1 is SGHTA and CDR2 FQGNSA. V lost 4 bases, J lost 4 bases, and 13 bases lay in between. This CDR3 spans 14 amino acids. TCRdb re-called the PCR reads with MiXCR, one entry per CDR3 protein. The table shows 6,500 to 8,000 distinct CDR3 sequences, with roughly 28% occurring only once. This TCR was recovered from a male donor with retroperitoneal liposarcoma. The sequenced sample consisted of blood. V is TRBV7-2 and J is TRBJ1-1, with D possibly being TRBD1 (6 bases). The CDR3 DNA sequence: TGTGCCAGCAGCTGGCAGGGGCCGGGCACTGAAGCTTTCTTT. It codes for CASSWQGPGTEAFF.